What follows is one TCR beta chain and its context. These data originate in a study of blood T cell repertoires in COVID-19. Study summary: Sites across the United States, Italy and Spain contributed samples from acute and convalescent COVID-19.

Sequenced by immunoSEQ multiplex PCR; TCRdb stores in-frame clones only, minus some. The profile shows 340,000 or so clones, around 83% of them singletons. The CDR3 spans 16 residues. V gave up 1 base and J gave up 5 bases; unmatched junction bases: 7. Germline values: CDR1 LGHNT, CDR2 FRNRAP. The chain joins TRBV12-5 to TRBJ1-5, with TRBD1 identical over 8 bases. Sequences were obtained from peripheral blood. This receptor was taken from a man under 40 with active or convalescent COVID-19. The CDR3 is CASGLGQGFDDQPQHF. DNA of the CDR3: TGTGCTAGTGGTTTGGGACAGGGGTTTGATGATCAGCCCCAGCATTTT.